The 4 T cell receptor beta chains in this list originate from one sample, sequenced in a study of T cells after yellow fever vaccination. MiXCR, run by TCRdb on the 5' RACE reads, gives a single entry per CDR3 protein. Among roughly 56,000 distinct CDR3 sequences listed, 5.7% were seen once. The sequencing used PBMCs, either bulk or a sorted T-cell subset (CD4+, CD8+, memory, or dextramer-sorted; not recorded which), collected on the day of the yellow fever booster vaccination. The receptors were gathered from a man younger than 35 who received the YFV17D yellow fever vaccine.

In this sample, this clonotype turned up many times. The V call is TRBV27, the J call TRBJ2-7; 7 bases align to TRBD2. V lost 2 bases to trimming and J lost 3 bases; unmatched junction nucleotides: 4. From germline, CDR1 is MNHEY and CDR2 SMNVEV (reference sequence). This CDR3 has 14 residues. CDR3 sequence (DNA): TGTGCCAGCAGTTTAGAATCGGGGGGCTACGAGCAGTACTTC. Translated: CASSLESGGYEQYF.

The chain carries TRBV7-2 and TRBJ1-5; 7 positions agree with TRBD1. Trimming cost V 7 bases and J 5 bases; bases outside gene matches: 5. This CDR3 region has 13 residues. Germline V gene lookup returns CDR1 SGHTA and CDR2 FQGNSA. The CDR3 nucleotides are TGTGCCAGCACCCCGGGACAGCATCAGCCCCAGCATTTT. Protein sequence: CASTPGQHQPQHF.

The CDR3 DNA sequence: TGTGCCAGCAGCAACAGGGGGAATCAATTCAACCACGCGTATGGTACGCAGTATTTT. The encoded protein is CASSNRGNQFNHAYGTQYF. The chain links TRBV21-1 to TRBJ2-3; no check of the table's D call, TRBD1, against the DNA was made. TRBV21-1 is flagged as a pseudogene. The CDR3 loop spans 19 amino acids.

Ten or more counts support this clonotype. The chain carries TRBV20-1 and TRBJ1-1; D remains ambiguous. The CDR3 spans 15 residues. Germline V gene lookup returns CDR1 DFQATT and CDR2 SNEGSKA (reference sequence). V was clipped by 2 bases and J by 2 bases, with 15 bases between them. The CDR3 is CSARHSRQPNTEAFF. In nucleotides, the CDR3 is TGCAGTGCTAGACATAGCCGGCAGCCCAACACTGAAGCTTTCTTT.